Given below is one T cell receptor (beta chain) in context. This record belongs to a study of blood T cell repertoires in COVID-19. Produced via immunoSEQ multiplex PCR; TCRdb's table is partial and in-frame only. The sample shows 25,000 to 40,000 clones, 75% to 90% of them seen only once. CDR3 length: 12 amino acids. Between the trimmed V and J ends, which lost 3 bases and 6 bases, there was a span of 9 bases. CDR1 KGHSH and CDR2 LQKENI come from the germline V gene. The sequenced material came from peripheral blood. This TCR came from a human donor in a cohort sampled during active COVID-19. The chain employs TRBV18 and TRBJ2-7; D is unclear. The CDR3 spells CASSPYSGEQYF. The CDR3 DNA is TGTGCCAGCTCACCGTATTCCGGCGAGCAGTACTTC.